A single sample gave rise to the 18 T cell receptor beta chains below, sequenced in a study of shared clonotypes between healthy human individuals. The assay was immunoSEQ multiplex PCR, and TCRdb's table has in-frame clones only and misses some. The sample carries millions of clones, roughly 95% recorded once. Selected positively for CCR7 and CD45RO-negative, naive CD8 cells excluded terminally differentiated effector memory CD45RA+ cells. Sequencing input: naive CD8+ T cells sorted from blood. These receptor sequences come from a man between 18 and 29 years old in good health.

The chain joins TRBV4-3 to TRBJ2-7; D could derive from TRBD1 or TRBD2 (5 bases each). V was trimmed by 3 bases and J by 0 bases, leaving 15 bases between them. This CDR3 comprises 16 residues. Germline CDR1 and CDR2: LGHNA and YSLEER. The CDR3, as DNA: TGCGCCAGCAGCCAGTACCGGGGCGAGAGCTCCTACGAGCAGTACTTC. Its protein product is CASSQYRGESSYEQYF.

This chain joins TRBV2 and TRBJ2-1; the D call may be TRBD1 or TRBD2 (5 bases each). This CDR3 spans 13 amino acids. Germline CDR1 is SNHLY and CDR2 is FYNNEI. V lost 8 bases, J lost 6 bases, and 14 bases lay in between. The CDR3 DNA is TGTGCCAGCGTTGGACGAGGGGTCAATGAGCAGTTCTTC. This gives the protein CASVGRGVNEQFF. Combining the CDR3 with reference TRBV2 and TRBJ2-1 gives the whole variable domain EPEVTQTPSHQVTQMGQEVILRCVPISNHLYFYWYRQILGQKVEFLVSFYNNEISEKSEIFDDQFSVERPDGSNFTLKIRSTKLEDSAMYFCASVGRGVNEQFFGPGTRLTVL.

The rearrangement links TRBV25-1 to TRBJ1-1; 7 nucleotides match TRBD1. V shed 1 base and J 6 bases; nucleotides not matched to a gene: 8. The CDR3 runs 15 residues. Germline CDR1 MGHDK, CDR2 SYGVNS. This CDR3 is CASSESGTVNPEAFF. DNA for the CDR3: TGTGCCAGCAGTGAATCCGGGACAGTCAACCCTGAAGCTTTCTTT.

This chain uses TRBV5-6 with TRBJ2-2, with D possibly being TRBD1 or TRBD2 (5 bases each). The CDR3 consists of 14 residues. Deletions cut 5 bases from V and 1 base from J, with 9 bases between. Per germline, CDR1 SGHDT and CDR2 YYEEEE. The CDR3 nucleotides are TGTGCCAGCAGTGAGGGACGGAACACCGGGGAGCTGTTTTTT. Residues: CASSEGRNTGELFF.

The genes are TRBV14 and TRBJ2-7; TRBD2 might be the D (5 bases). This CDR3 comprises 13 residues. V lost 5 bases to trimming and J lost 6 bases, with 14 bases between them. CDR1 and CDR2 (germline): SGHDN, FVKESK. The CDR3 region has the DNA TGTGCCAGCAGCTTTGGAGCGGCGGCCGAGCAGTACTTC. Amino acids: CASSFGAAAEQYF.

The chain uses TRBV5-1 and TRBJ1-1; no reliable D call. This CDR3 has 14 amino acids. Germline values: CDR1 SGHRS, CDR2 YFSETQ. The V and J ends lost 0 bases and 0 bases respectively, with 6 bases between them. The CDR3 DNA is TGCGCCAGCAGCTTGGTGGCTGTGAACACTGAAGCTTTCTTT. Translated: CASSLVAVNTEAFF.

The chain carries TRBV12-5 and TRBJ2-7; no clear D. Trimming removed 3 bases from V and 4 bases from J, with 7 bases in between. Germline values: CDR1 LGHNT, CDR2 FRNRAP. The length of the CDR3 is 12 residues. DNA of the CDR3: TGTGCTAGTGGTTTTGAGGAGTACGAGCAGTACTTC. It specifies CASGFEEYEQYF.

The gene calls are TRBV6-5 and TRBJ2-7; 7 bases align to TRBD2. Germline V CDR1 and CDR2: MNHEY, SVGAGI. CDR3 size: 16 residues. The V and J ends lost 0 bases and 0 bases, in that order; junction bases with no gene match: 5. The CDR3 is CASSYSSGASSYEQYF. The DNA for the CDR3 is TGTGCCAGCAGTTACTCCAGCGGGGCTAGCTCCTACGAGCAGTACTTC.

The gene calls are TRBV6-1 and TRBJ2-3, with a weak D call TRBD2 (6 bases). V gave up 6 bases and J gave up 1 base, with 14 bases separating them. Germline V gene sequence: CDR1 MNHNS, CDR2 SASEGT. This CDR3 comprises 15 residues. CDR3 DNA: TGTGCCAGCAGCCGTATATGGGGGGGCACAGATACGCAGTATTTT. It is translated as CASSRIWGGTDTQYF.

The J gene is TRBJ1-1, the V gene TRBV9, with TRBD1 as a possible D gene (6 bases). Germline CDR1 is SGDLS and CDR2 is YYNGEE. The CDR3 totals 16 residues. The V end was cut by 7 bases, the J end by 11 bases, with 30 bases between. The CDR3 sequence is CASHEPGGGRLPKAFF. The DNA of the CDR3 is TGTGCCAGCCACGAACCTGGCGGGGGCCGCCTCCCGAAGGCTTTCTTT.

This rearrangement joins TRBV28 to TRBJ2-5; 15 bases agree with TRBD2. Trimming took 2 bases from V and 0 from J; bases not matched to a gene: 13. The CDR3 runs 21 residues. CDR1 is MDHEN, CDR2 SYDVKM, per germline. The CDR3 DNA follows: TGTGCCAGCAGTTTAATATTACCGGGACTAGCGGGGGGCACGTACCAAGAGACCCAGTACTTC. Translation gives CASSLILPGLAGGTYQETQYF.

The V call is TRBV28, the J call TRBJ2-7; perhaps TRBD1 as D (5 bases). The V end was cut by 1 base, the J end by 1 base, with 11 bases between. The CDR3 is 15 residues long. Germline V CDR1 and CDR2: MDHEN, SYDVKM. For the CDR3, the DNA is TGTGCCAGCAGTTTATTCGACAGCCCGTCCTACGAGCAGTACTTC. Translated: CASSLFDSPSYEQYF.

This sequence joins TRBV28 and TRBJ2-2; D remains unclear. The CDR3 runs to 16 residues. The germline V gene has CDR1 MDHEN and CDR2 SYDVKM. V was cut by 5 bases and J by 0 bases, with 13 bases left in between. The CDR3 nucleotides are TGTGCCAGCAGTCCAGAGGATGGAGCGAACACCGGGGAGCTGTTTTTT. Protein product: CASSPEDGANTGELFF.

The CDR3 sequence is CSVGFLSYEQYF. As DNA, the CDR3 is TGCAGCGTTGGGTTTCTCTCCTACGAGCAGTACTTC. This chain joins TRBV29-1 and TRBJ2-7; D not certain. V was trimmed by 4 bases and J by 0 bases, leaving 7 bases between them. The V gene's germline CDR1 is SQVTM and CDR2 ANQGSEA. The CDR3 totals 12 residues.

V usage is TRBV6-1 and J usage is TRBJ2-7; TRBD1 agrees at 9 bases. This CDR3 has 13 residues. Trimming removed 1 base from V and 7 bases from J; junction bases left unmatched: 2. Germline CDR1 and CDR2: MNHNS and SASEGT. The CDR3 protein is CASSEVGTGEQYF. The CDR3 DNA sequence: TGTGCCAGCAGTGAAGTGGGGACAGGGGAGCAGTACTTC.

The count of this clone is one. This sequence joins TRBV7-8 and TRBJ2-3; no firm D call. This CDR3 has 13 residues. CDR1 SGHVS and CDR2 FQNEAQ come from the germline V gene. V lost 1 base, J lost 6 bases, and 8 bases lay in between. The chain's CDR3 is CASSLVGWDTQYF. The CDR3 DNA sequence: TGTGCCAGCAGCTTAGTAGGGTGGGATACGCAGTATTTT. Full variable domain (outside the CDR3, taken from reference TRBV7-8 and TRBJ2-3): GAGVSQSPRYKVAKRGQDVALRCDPISGHVSLFWYQQALGQGPEFLTYFQNEAQLDKSGLPSDRFFAERPEGSVSTLKIQRTQQEDSAVYLCASSLVGWDTQYFGPGTRLTVL.

The rearrangement joins TRBV6-5 to TRBJ2-7, with 8 bases matching TRBD2. The length of the CDR3 is 16 residues. CDR1 is MNHEY and CDR2 is SVGAGI in the germline V gene. V lost 0 bases and J lost 2; bases outside the gene matches: 6. The CDR3 nucleotides are TGTGCCAGCAGTTACTCACCTCCGGGACTAGCCTACGAGCAGTACTTC. Translation gives CASSYSPPGLAYEQYF.

This chain links TRBV4-1 with TRBJ2-2, with D tentatively TRBD1 (6 bases). CDR3 length: 16 residues. CDR1 MGHRA and CDR2 YSYEKL come from the germline V gene. Trimming stripped 0 bases from V and 2 bases from J, with 10 bases between. CDR3 protein: CASSQENRVNTGELFF. Written as DNA, the CDR3 is TGCGCCAGCAGCCAAGAGAACAGGGTTAACACCGGGGAGCTGTTTTTT.